Included here is one TCR beta chain sequence, with context. Its antigen remains unknown. Losses at the gene ends were 4 bases for V and 5 bases for J; bases not matched to a gene: 9. Germline CDR1 SGHRS, CDR2 YFSETQ. The CDR3 totals 14 residues. This entry is derived from a study of cytomegalovirus exposure and HLA in healthy donors. PCR used 60 Vbeta primers and 13 Jbeta primers. Clones were read by immunoSEQ multiplex PCR, and TCRdb kept only the in-frame ones, dropping some. The table includes fewer than 130,000 clones, 65% detected once. Regarding the study as a whole: The classifier reportedly diagnosed cytomegalovirus status with high specificity and sensitivity. Several V segments, TRBV6-2 and TRBV6-3 among them, could not be told apart and were dropped.

This receptor was obtained from a man aged 25-45 years in good health and CMV-seropositive. The source material was PBMCs. The chain combines TRBV5-1 with TRBJ2-7; 7 bases are shared with TRBD1. This CDR3 is CASSPRTGTNEQYF. CDR3 nucleotide sequence: TGCGCCAGCAGCCCTAGGACAGGAACGAACGAGCAGTACTTC. Based on the CDR3 plus reference TRBV5-1 and TRBJ2-7, the full variable domain is KAGVTQTPRYLIKTRGQQVTLSCSPISGHRSVSWYQQTPGQGLQFLFEYFSETQRNKGNFPGRFSGRQFSNSRSEMNVSTLELGDSALYLCASSPRTGTNEQYFGPGTRLTVT.